This TCR beta chain derives from a study of shared clonotypes between healthy human individuals (dated by TCRdb to the early 2020s). Looking at the study overall: The cohort comprised a couple of women and three men aged 18 to 49 years. Per donor, leukapheresis produced somewhere between about 0.94 and 8.9 billion PBMCs. To estimate repertoire size and how much clonotypes are shared between individuals, the study performed deep sequencing of blood TCR repertoires from a few healthy adults. Libraries were prepared and TCR repertoires were sequenced by different laboratories using diverse techniques, in order to increase sequencing depth and limit assay-specific biases.

Healthy HIV-negative adults with no recently reported acute infections or vaccinations were included as donors. Only Caucasian adults living in Nashville, Tennessee, USA were represented among the donors. For unsorted samples, some 87 million PBMCs were counted, and genomic DNA was extracted using the QIAamp DNA Blood Mini kit. Blood was collected by leukapheresis, and PBMCs were isolated by Ficoll-Histopaque density gradient centrifugation and then cryopreserved in liquid nitrogen vapor phase. TCR CDR3 regions were amplified from genomic DNA by multiplex PCR using the deep immunoSEQ assay. Extracted genomic DNA from each cell subset was distributed evenly across all wells of several immunoSEQ 96-well plates, and each plate was treated as a replicate. For unsorted PBMC, each replicate PCR was loaded with about 280 ng genomic DNA, equivalent to around 30,000 T cell genomes. Genomic DNA from unsorted PBMC was sequenced over ten immunoSEQ deep assay plates. The purified libraries were quantified using a Qubit 3.0 fluorometer, sized with a Bioanalyzer 2100, and then quantified again using the KAPA Library Quantification kit. Every immunoSEQ 96-well plate was sequenced on a separate single-read 150-cycle Illumina NextSeq 550 flow cell. Per the authors' processing: Because only junctional sequences without quality scores were contained in the immunoSEQ output, filtering matching that applied to full-length reads could not be performed. To assign V/J genes and CDR3, sequences were annotated using PyIR, a Python wrapper for IgBLAST v1.9, with IMGT germline references. Reads were filtered out if the reads had weak V/J assignments (E-value above 1e-6), no CDR3, stop codons, out-of-frame junctions, or ambiguous translated residues. V3J clonotypes were defined by identical inferred V gene, J gene, and CDR3 amino acid sequence. To compute the percentage overlap between repertoires, the number of shared unique clonotypes was divided by the size of the smaller repertoire. RTK rarefaction, the Chao1 estimator, and Recon v2.1 estimates of unobserved clonotypes were used to assess repertoire richness. Entries here come from immuneACCESS through TCRdb and include only in-frame sequences with V and J called. Some clones fail to appear in such tables; in the studies checked, an unresolved V gene covers under half of the shortfall, and the cause of the remainder is unknown. That table is the source of V, J and clone size, and D and trimming were worked out from the DNA. This sample lists approximately 510,000 clones; roughly 78% were detected once. The ten top clones hold approximately 12% of the sample.

In the case of this clone: The antigen it recognizes is unknown. Base qualities were left out, and no much larger clone turns up one base away.

Study-wide conclusions, independent of this receptor: Only blood was sampled, and tissue TCR repertoires likely differ from those in blood. Pairwise subsampling led to the expectation that sequencing depth would affect the degree of clonotype sharing among donors. Because the study included only a small number of donors, the genetic and exposure-history diversity represented was limited.

The sample comprised PBMCs. The receptor comes from a woman between 40 and 50 years old in good health. Some clones in this sample may be carry-over from other donors' samples.

This receptor carries the CDR3 CSAGTGNGYTF. The DNA sequence is as follows: TGCAGTGCTGGGACAGGGAATGGCTACACCTTC. The sequence is built from TRBV20-1 and TRBJ1-2; 9 middle bases align to TRBD1. The germline V gene encodes CDR1 DFQATT and CDR2 SNEGSKA (reference sequence). Trimming takes 5 bases off V and 6 bases off J; junction bases not matched to a gene: 1. Measured from the cysteine to the phenylalanine, the CDR3 is 11 residues long. Of the read, only the CDR3 DNA is kept; its 33 bases are in frame from base 1.